This TCR beta chain appears in the sequencing data of a study of post-analysis software for immune sequencing data. Study as a whole: Patients had relapsing-remitting, secondary progressive or progressive-relapsing multiple sclerosis; some lacked subtype.

Points from the study as a whole: Five TRBV segments were significantly more frequent in patients than in controls. TRBV5-6, TRBV5-1 and TRBV20-1 were among these segments. Those samples that were prepared in the same batch co-clustered strongly by F measure. There was significantly lower normalized Chao1 diversity in multiple sclerosis patients than in controls.

The authors incorporated unique molecular identifiers into the TCR beta cDNA libraries. TCRdb re-derived calls from the PCR reads in MiXCR, one entry per CDR3 protein. The table has approximately 660,000 distinct CDR3 sequences, roughly three fifths seen once; the top ten hold around 10%. Points on this clonotype: Antigen: not known.

There are 13 residues in the CDR3. Germline V lookup: CDR1 SGHRS, CDR2 YFSETQ. V was pared by 4 bases and J by 9 bases, with 9 bases of the junction left unmatched. Sequencing was done on a sample of blood. The chain joins TRBV5-1 to TRBJ2-5; TRBD1 matches at 7 bases. The source of this sequence is a girl aged 2 to 9 with multiple sclerosis. The CDR3 region is CASSQGDSSPQYF. As DNA, the CDR3 is TGCGCCAGCAGCCAAGGGGACAGCTCACCCCAGTACTTC.